This T cell receptor (beta chain) stems from a study of blood T cell repertoires in COVID-19. Profiling relied on immunoSEQ multiplex PCR, and the TCRdb table lists in-frame clones only, not all of them. Among about 200,000 clones, roughly 87% were seen once, and the ten largest hold 1.9%. The V and J ends lost 5 bases and 5 bases, in that order; junction bases with no gene match: 3. CDR3 length: 13 amino acids. This clone showed up just once. Sequenced sample: peripheral blood. The J gene is TRBJ1-5, the V gene TRBV12-3 or TRBV12-4; TRBD1 matches 7 bases. This receptor was taken from a man aged 35-49 years with active or convalescent COVID-19. CDR3 in DNA: TGTGCCAGCAGTGGAACAGGGGATCAGCCCCAGCATTTT. The encoded protein is CASSGTGDQPQHF.